This entry lists 5 T cell receptor beta chains sequenced from one sample in a study of CD8 T cells in ankylosing spondylitis. Study findings and constraints: Characteristic of ankylosing spondylitis blood, it appeared, was a TCR beta motif comprising several highly homologous variants.

TCRdb independently ran MiXCR on the 5' RACE reads; one entry per CDR3 protein. The sample yields 750,000 to 850,000 distinct CDR3 sequences, about 11% seen once. Antigen specificity for these receptors is unknown. The sequenced sample was blood, either unsorted or a sorted T cell fraction (not recorded which). The receptors originated from a male donor with ankylosing spondylitis.

This clonotype was counted many times. The gene calls are TRBV6-1 and TRBJ2-1; possible D gene TRBD2, 5 bases. V shed 6 bases and J shed 8 bases, with 14 bases lying between them. Germline-derived CDR1 and CDR2 are MNHNS and SASEGT. The CDR3 runs to 13 residues. This CDR3 reads CASSRREGHEQFF. The CDR3 DNA is TGTGCCAGCAGCCGCCGAGAGGGCCATGAGCAGTTCTTC.

This clonotype came up many times. The chain links TRBV7-2 to TRBJ2-3; TRBD2 agrees at 11 bases. Unmatched junction bases numbered 10, after V lost 0 bases and J lost 2 bases. The germline V gene has CDR1 SGHTA and CDR2 FQGNSA. This CDR3 region has 19 residues. The CDR3 DNA sequence: TGTGCCAGCAGCTTAGCGAGTCTAGCGGGGGGAATACCCACAGATACGCAGTATTTT. Amino acids: CASSLASLAGGIPTDTQYF. Combining the CDR3 with reference TRBV7-2 and TRBJ2-3 gives the whole variable domain GAGVSQSPSNKVTEKGKDVELRCDPISGHTALYWYRQSLGQGLEFLIYFQGNSAPDKSGLPSDRFSAERTGGSVSTLTIQRTQQEDSAVYLCASSLASLAGGIPTDTQYFGPGTRLTVL.

In its sample, this clonotype was seen many times. J is TRBJ1-2 and V is TRBV29-1; 7 nucleotides align to TRBD1. This CDR3 has 12 amino acids. After removal of 5 bases from V and 4 bases from J, the junction contained 4 bases not matched to a gene. The germline V gene has CDR1 SQVTM and CDR2 ANQGSEA. The CDR3 loop reads CSVRQGAYGYTF. DNA for the CDR3: TGCAGCGTTAGACAGGGCGCCTATGGCTACACCTTC.

V usage is TRBV20-1 and J usage is TRBJ1-1; D gene unclear. Germline CDR1 and CDR2: DFQATT and SNEGSKA (reference sequence). The CDR3 contains 14 residues. Trimming took 2 bases from V and 0 from J, leaving 10 bases between them. CDR3 sequence: CSARLWVLNTEAFF. The CDR3 nucleotides read TGCAGTGCTAGACTCTGGGTATTGAACACTGAAGCTTTCTTT.

This clonotype was observed a few times. The V gene is TRBV12-3 or TRBV12-4, the J gene TRBJ1-4, with TRBD1 matching 9 bases. Trimming at V came to 5 bases and at J to 4 bases, leaving 8 bases not matched to a gene. This CDR3 has 16 amino acids. CDR3 region: CASSTRPGQGNEKLFF. CDR3 coding DNA: TGTGCCAGCAGTACACGCCCGGGACAGGGTAATGAAAAACTGTTTTTT.